This T cell receptor beta chain originates from a study of OX40 agonist ivuxolimab in advanced cancers. The overall study: All patients had ivuxolimab intravenously every 2 weeks at 0.01 to 10 mg/kg.

Germline values: CDR1 SEHNR, CDR2 FQNEAQ (reference sequence). The germline V and J ends were trimmed by 5 bases and 1 base, with 6 bases remaining between them. The CDR3 is 12 residues long. Assay: immunoSEQ multiplex PCR; the TCRdb copy retains only in-frame clones and omits some. Of about 70,000 clones in the sample, 78% are singletons; the top ten hold approximately 5%. The source is an adult with an advanced solid tumor such as melanoma, head and neck, liver or kidney cancer. The chain recombines TRBV7-9 with TRBJ2-7; no definite D call. The material was CD4+ or CD8+ T cells sorted from blood, obtained in a trial of the OX40 agonist ivuxolimab. CDR3 residues: CASSPRSYEQYF. The CDR3 region has the DNA TGTGCCAGCAGCCCCAGGTCCTACGAGCAGTACTTC.